The 17 T cell receptor beta chains below come from one sample, sequenced in a study of T cell responses to AZD1222 COVID-19 vaccine. Here immunoSEQ multiplex PCR was the method, and the copy in TCRdb shows in-frame clones only, minus some. Of some 140,000 clones in the sample, more than 75% were seen once. This specimen consisted of peripheral blood, obtained on day 0 of AZD1222 vaccination. The receptors shown here come from an adult in good health.

This rearrangement joins TRBV6-2 or TRBV6-3 to TRBJ1-1; 7 positions agree with TRBD1. The V gene's germline CDR1 is MNHEY and CDR2 SVGEGT. V shed 8 bases and J 10 bases; nucleotides not matched to a gene: 16. The length of the CDR3 is 14 residues. This chain's CDR3 is CASCLSGGPPRAFF. The CDR3 coding sequence is TGTGCCAGCTGCCTCTCAGGGGGTCCCCCCCGAGCTTTCTTT.

This clone appeared a single time. The chain is built from TRBV16 and TRBJ2-3, with D possibly being TRBD1 or TRBD2 (6 bases each). Trimming cost V 4 bases and J 2 bases, with 16 bases left between them. The V gene's germline CDR1 is KGHSY and CDR2 FQNENV. The CDR3 is 16 amino acids. Written as DNA, the CDR3 is TGTGCCAGCAGCCCAAGGGGGGAAATAATCACAGATACGCAGTATTTT. It is translated as CASSPRGEIITDTQYF.

The chain joins TRBV10-3 to TRBJ2-3; perhaps TRBD2 as D (7 bases). Between the trimmed V and J ends, which lost 3 bases and 2 bases, there was a span of 12 bases. Per the germline V gene, CDR1 is ENHRY and CDR2 is SYGVKD. This CDR3 is 15 amino acids long. CDR3 in amino acids: CAISDARGLTDTQYF. Here the CDR3 DNA reads TGTGCCATCAGTGACGCGCGGGGGCTCACAGATACGCAGTATTTT.

The chain carries TRBV3-1 (or the pseudogene TRBV3-2) and TRBJ1-2; 8 nucleotides line up with TRBD1. The CDR3 covers 17 residues. The ends lost 4 bases at V and 2 bases at J; junction bases unmatched: 12. From germline, CDR1 is LGHDT and CDR2 YNNKEL (reference sequence). CDR3 in amino acids: CASSRPPGGSLNYGYTF. CDR3 in DNA: TGTGCCAGCAGCCGCCCCCCAGGGGGCTCCCTAAACTATGGCTACACCTTC.

This chain connects TRBV27 to TRBJ2-1; D is perhaps TRBD2 (6 bases). The CDR3 contains 14 residues. CDR1 and CDR2 from the germline V gene are MNHEY and SMNVEV (reference sequence). Trimming cost V 2 bases and J 8 bases, with 13 bases left between them. CDR3 DNA: TGTGCCAGCAGTTTAGTCCTAGCGAACCATGAGCAGTTCTTC. The encoded protein is CASSLVLANHEQFF.

The chain uses TRBV2 and TRBJ1-6, with TRBD1 as a possible D gene (6 bases). V was shortened by 2 bases and J by 7 bases, with 15 bases between the two germline ends. Germline V gives CDR1 SNHLY, CDR2 FYNNEI. CDR3 length: 16 amino acids. This CDR3 is CASSESRTAPNSPLHF. CDR3 nucleotide sequence: TGTGCCAGCAGTGAATCTCGGACAGCCCCAAATTCACCCCTCCACTTT.

The chain recombines TRBV5-1 with TRBJ2-1; weak D call: TRBD1 (6 bases). V lost 3 bases and J 2 bases, leaving 18 bases between the germline ends. Germline-derived CDR1 and CDR2 are SGHRS and YFSETQ. The CDR3 totals 17 residues. The CDR3 sequence is CASSWGLAGQTYNEQFF. In nucleotides, the CDR3 is TGCGCCAGCAGCTGGGGGCTTGCGGGCCAAACCTACAATGAGCAGTTCTTC.

In DNA form, the CDR3 reads TGCGCCAGCAGCTCGCAGGGGGTTCGCACCGGGGAGCTGTTTTTT. It codes for CASSSQGVRTGELFF. The chain is built from TRBV5-1 and TRBJ2-2; 7 nucleotides agree with TRBD1. Per the germline V gene, CDR1 is SGHRS and CDR2 is YFSETQ. The CDR3 is 15 amino acids. The ends lost 3 bases at V and 4 bases at J; junction bases unmatched: 6.

The chain carries TRBV19 and TRBJ1-3, with TRBD1 matching 7 bases. The CDR3 contains 21 residues. The V gene's germline CDR1 is LNHDA and CDR2 SQIVND (reference sequence). The ends lost 9 bases at V and 0 bases at J; junction bases unmatched: 26. CDR3 nucleotides: TGTGCCAGCTGGGGGATAAGGACAGGATATCGCAGTTATGGCTCTGGAAACACCATATATTTT. Amino acids: CASWGIRTGYRSYGSGNTIYF.

The J gene is TRBJ1-5, the V gene TRBV4-1; tentatively, D is TRBD1 (6 bases). CDR3 length equals 15 residues. V shed 1 base and J shed 5 bases, with 12 bases lying between them. Germline assignment: CDR1 MGHRA and CDR2 YSYEKL. CDR3 in amino acids: CASSQVRDTYQPQHF. CDR3 coding DNA: TGCGCCAGCAGCCAAGTCCGGGACACTTATCAGCCCCAGCATTTT.

There are a few counts of this clone. The V gene is TRBV7-2, the J gene TRBJ1-6; maybe TRBD1 (6 bases). CDR1 SGHTA and CDR2 FQGNSA come from the germline V gene. The CDR3 loop spans 14 amino acids. V was clipped by 3 bases and J by 13 bases, with 16 bases between them. CDR3 DNA sequence: TGTGCCAGCAGCTTGGGGACACCAGCTACTCCCCTCCACTTT. Translation gives CASSLGTPATPLHF.

The chain employs TRBV21-1 and TRBJ2-7. TRBV21-1 is marked as a pseudogene. The length of the CDR3 is 15 residues. The DNA of the CDR3 is TGTGCCAGCACCGACCTAAGGGACGGTCTTTACGAGCAGTACTTC. It translates to CASTDLRDGLYEQYF.

This chain connects TRBV30 to TRBJ1-1; no clear D. V lost 0 bases and J lost 1, with 3 bases in between. The CDR3 contains 12 residues. Germline lookup yields CDR1 GTSNPN and CDR2 SVGIG (reference sequence). CDR3 loop: CAWSVGNTEAFF. DNA for the CDR3: TGTGCCTGGAGTGTAGGGAACACTGAAGCTTTCTTT. The full variable domain, rest sourced from reference TRBV30 and TRBJ1-1, is SQTIHQWPATLVQPVGSPLSLECTVEGTSNPNLYWYRQAAGRGLQLLFYSVGIGQISSEVPQNLSASRPQDRQFILSSKKLLLSDSGFYLCAWSVGNTEAFFGQGTRLTVV.

V and J are TRBV5-1 and TRBJ1-4, with D maybe TRBD1 (6 bases). The CDR3 sequence is 12 residues long. Germline CDR1 is SGHRS and CDR2 is YFSETQ. V was clipped by 4 bases and J by 8 bases, with 9 bases between them. The chain's CDR3 is CASSGTNEKLFF. DNA for the CDR3: TGCGCCAGCAGCGGGACAAACGAAAAACTGTTTTTT.

V usage is TRBV4-3 and J usage is TRBJ1-2, with D possibly TRBD1 on 6 matching bases. Germline V gene data show CDR1 as LGHNA and CDR2 as YSLEER. V was clipped by 2 bases and J by 2 bases, with 21 bases between them. The length of the CDR3 is 18 residues. The CDR3 sequence is CASSQTPGQKPFNYGYTF. CDR3 DNA: TGCGCCAGCAGCCAAACACCGGGACAAAAGCCTTTCAACTATGGCTACACCTTC.

V usage is TRBV7-9 and J usage is TRBJ1-1, with a tentative D call TRBD1 (5 bases). Germline assignment: CDR1 SEHNR and CDR2 FQNEAQ (reference sequence). This CDR3 spans 13 amino acids. V was cut by 4 bases and J by 4 bases, with 10 bases left in between. The CDR3 loop is CASSSETGTEAFF. In nucleotides, the CDR3 is TGTGCCAGCAGCTCTGAAACAGGCACTGAAGCTTTCTTT.

V is TRBV3-1 (or the pseudogene TRBV3-2) and J is TRBJ1-1; no reliable D call. V lost 1 base and J 1 base, leaving 7 bases between the germline ends. The V gene's germline CDR1 is LGHDT and CDR2 YNNKEL (reference sequence). The CDR3 is made up of 14 amino acids. The CDR3 loop reads CASSQGWANTEAFF. CDR3 in DNA: TGTGCCAGCAGCCAAGGTTGGGCGAACACTGAAGCTTTCTTT.